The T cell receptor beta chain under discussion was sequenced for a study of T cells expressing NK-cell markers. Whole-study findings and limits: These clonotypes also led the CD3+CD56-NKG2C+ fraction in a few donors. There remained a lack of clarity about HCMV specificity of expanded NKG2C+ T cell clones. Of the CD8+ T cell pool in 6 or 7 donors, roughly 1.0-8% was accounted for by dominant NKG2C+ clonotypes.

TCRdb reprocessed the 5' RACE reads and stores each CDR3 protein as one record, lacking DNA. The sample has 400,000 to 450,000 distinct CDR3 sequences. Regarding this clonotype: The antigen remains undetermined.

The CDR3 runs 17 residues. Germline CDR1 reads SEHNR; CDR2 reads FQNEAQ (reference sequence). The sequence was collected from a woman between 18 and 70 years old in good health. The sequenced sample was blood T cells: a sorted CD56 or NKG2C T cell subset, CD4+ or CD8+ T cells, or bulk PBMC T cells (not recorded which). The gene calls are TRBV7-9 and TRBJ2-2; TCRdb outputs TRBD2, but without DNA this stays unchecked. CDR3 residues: CASSSPGLAGYTGELFF.